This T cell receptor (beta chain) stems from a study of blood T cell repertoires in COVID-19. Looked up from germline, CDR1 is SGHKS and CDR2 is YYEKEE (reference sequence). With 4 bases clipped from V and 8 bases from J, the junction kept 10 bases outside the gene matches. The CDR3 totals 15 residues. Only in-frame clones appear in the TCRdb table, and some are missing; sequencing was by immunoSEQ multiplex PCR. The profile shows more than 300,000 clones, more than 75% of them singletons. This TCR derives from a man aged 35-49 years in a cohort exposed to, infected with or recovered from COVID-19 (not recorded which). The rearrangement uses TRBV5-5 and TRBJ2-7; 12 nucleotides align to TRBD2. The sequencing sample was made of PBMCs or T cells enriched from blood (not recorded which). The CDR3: CASSAGLAGPTQQYF. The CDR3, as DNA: TGTGCCAGCAGCGCAGGACTAGCGGGACCTACTCAGCAGTACTTC. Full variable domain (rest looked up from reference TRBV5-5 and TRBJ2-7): DAGVTQSPTHLIKTRGQQVTLRCSPISGHKSVSWYQQVLGQGPQFIFQYYEKEERGRGNFPDRFSARQFPNYSSELNVNALLLGDSALYLCASSAGLAGPTQQYFGPGTRLTVT.